These 24 T cell receptor beta chains originate from one sample sequenced in a study of blood T cell repertoires in COVID-19. Assay used: immunoSEQ multiplex PCR; TCRdb lists only in-frame clones, some missing. The sample consists of roughly 92,000 clones, over 70% of them appearing once. Sequencing used peripheral blood. Receptors were obtained from a woman older than 75 with active or convalescent COVID-19.

The J gene is TRBJ1-1, the V gene TRBV6-2 or TRBV6-3, with TRBD1 matching 7 bases. CDR3 length: 15 amino acids. CDR1 and CDR2 from the germline V gene are MNHEY and SVGEGT. V lost 2 bases, J lost 4 bases, and 7 bases stayed unmatched. The CDR3 loop reads CASSYGTAGTTEAFF. The DNA of the CDR3 is TGTGCCAGCAGTTACGGGACAGCCGGGACCACTGAAGCTTTCTTT.

The V call is TRBV5-1, the J call TRBJ1-1, with D perhaps TRBD1 (6 bases). The CDR3 consists of 14 residues. V shed 0 bases and J shed 3 bases, with 9 bases lying between them. From germline, CDR1 is SGHRS and CDR2 YFSETQ. The CDR3 bases are TGCGCCAGCAGCTTGGGGTCAGGGGACACTGAAGCTTTCTTT. It yields the protein CASSLGSGDTEAFF.

This clone was observed once. The genes are TRBV9 and TRBJ1-2; tentatively, D is TRBD1 (5 bases). The CDR3 has 13 amino acids. Trimming took off 0 bases at V and 7 bases at J, with 10 bases between the two ends. Germline CDR1 and CDR2: SGDLS and YYNGEE. CDR3 sequence: CASSVAQGGGYTF. CDR3 DNA sequence: TGTGCCAGCAGCGTAGCGCAGGGCGGTGGCTACACCTTC.

This sequence joins TRBV30 and TRBJ1-6, with D unresolved. Germline loops: CDR1 GTSNPN, CDR2 SVGIG (reference sequence). The CDR3 spans 11 residues. V was clipped by 5 bases and J by 12 bases, with 11 bases between them. The CDR3 region is CAWALRGPLHF. The CDR3 DNA sequence: TGTGCCTGGGCTCTCCGGGGACCCCTCCACTTT.

The rearrangement uses TRBV9 and TRBJ2-5, with TRBD1 matching over 9 bases. The germline V gene encodes CDR1 SGDLS and CDR2 YYNGEE. The junction had 8 bases not matched to a gene; V was cut back by 3 bases and J by 5 bases. This CDR3 is built from 15 residues. The CDR3 is CASSGSGTGKETQYF. The CDR3 nucleotides read TGTGCCAGCAGCGGAAGCGGGACAGGGAAGGAGACCCAGTACTTC.

This chain links TRBV4-3 with TRBJ1-6; D not resolved. CDR1 and CDR2 from the germline V gene are LGHNA and YSLEER. V was shortened by 1 base and J by 4 bases, with 11 bases between the two germline ends. This CDR3 comprises 16 residues. CDR3 sequence reads: CASSQVRGPYNSPLHF. The CDR3 DNA reads as TGCGCCAGCAGCCAAGTGCGAGGCCCTTATAATTCACCCCTCCACTTT.

CDR3 DNA sequence: TGCGCCAGCAGCTTGATGGGTCAGGGGCTGAACGAGCAGTACTTC. This codes for CASSLMGQGLNEQYF. The chain joins TRBV5-1 to TRBJ2-7, with TRBD1 as a possible D gene (6 bases). Germline CDR1 reads SGHRS; CDR2 reads YFSETQ. The CDR3 consists of 15 residues. The V and J ends lost 1 base and 5 bases respectively, with 16 bases between them.

The chain recombines TRBV7-9 with TRBJ2-5, with D possibly matching TRBD2 (6 bases). Germline CDR1 is SEHNR and CDR2 is FQNEAQ (reference sequence). The V end was cut by 6 bases, the J end by 5 bases, with 16 bases between. CDR3 length equals 14 residues. CDR3 sequence reads: CASSIGVEGETQYF. DNA of the CDR3: TGTGCCAGCAGTATCGGGGTGGAGGGGGAGACCCAGTACTTC. The entire variable domain, with the rest obtained from reference TRBV7-9 and TRBJ2-5, is as follows: DTGVSQNPRHKITKRGQNVTFRCDPISEHNRLYWYRQTLGQGPEFLTYFQNEAQLEKSRLLSDRFSAERPKGSFSTLEIQRTEQGDSAMYLCASSIGVEGETQYFGPGTRLLVL.

J is TRBJ1-2 and V is TRBV5-1; TRBD1 matches at 12 bases. Germline CDR1 reads SGHRS; CDR2 reads YFSETQ. With 4 bases clipped from V and 3 bases from J, the junction kept 4 bases outside the gene matches. CDR3 size: 15 residues. The CDR3 sequence is CASSLGTGGHYGYTF. For the CDR3, the DNA is TGCGCCAGCAGCCTAGGGACAGGGGGCCACTATGGCTACACCTTC. The whole variable domain, remainder taken from reference TRBV5-1 and TRBJ1-2, is KAGVTQTPRYLIKTRGQQVTLSCSPISGHRSVSWYQQTPGQGLQFLFEYFSETQRNKGNFPGRFSGRQFSNSRSEMNVSTLELGDSALYLCASSLGTGGHYGYTFGSGTRLTVV.

The chain combines TRBV5-5 with TRBJ2-2, with D maybe TRBD2 (7 bases). Per the germline V gene, CDR1 is SGHKS and CDR2 is YYEKEE (reference sequence). The CDR3 runs to 17 residues. Trimming took 2 bases from V and 10 from J, leaving 24 bases between them. The CDR3 sequence: CASSFSPGAGAGVELFF. The CDR3 nucleotides read TGTGCCAGCAGCTTTTCCCCAGGGGCGGGAGCAGGTGTGGAGCTGTTTTTT.

V gene TRBV5-1 combines with J gene TRBJ2-7; D not certain. Germline V gene lookup returns CDR1 SGHRS and CDR2 YFSETQ. The V and J ends lost 1 base and 1 base respectively, with 6 bases between them. This CDR3 is 13 amino acids long. CDR3 DNA: TGCGCCAGCAGCTTGCAACAGTCCTACGAGCAGTACTTC. This gives the protein CASSLQQSYEQYF.

The chain joins TRBV5-4 to TRBJ2-2; the match to TRBD1 covers 7 bases. This CDR3 has 15 residues. Trimming took 4 bases from V and 6 from J; bases not matched to a gene: 9. CDR1 SGHNT and CDR2 YYREEE come from the germline V gene (reference sequence). CDR3 bases: TGTGCCAGCAGCCCGGACAGGACAGGTTCCGGGGAGCTGTTTTTT. Translated: CASSPDRTGSGELFF.

This clone was found a few times. The V and J genes are TRBV2 and TRBJ1-3; unclear D gene. Germline values: CDR1 SNHLY, CDR2 FYNNEI. With 4 bases removed from V and 4 bases from J, the gap between germline ends came to 5 bases. The CDR3 loop spans 12 amino acids. The CDR3 bases are TGTGCCAGCAGTGGTCCGGGAAACACCATATATTTT. This codes for CASSGPGNTIYF.

The chain links TRBV7-2 to TRBJ2-2; maybe TRBD2 (6 bases). The CDR3 extends over 14 amino acids. Germline V gene lookup returns CDR1 SGHTA and CDR2 FQGNSA. The germline V and J ends were trimmed by 2 bases and 5 bases, with 9 bases remaining between them. The CDR3 bases are TGTGCCAGCAGCTTAAGGAGGGCGACCGGGGAGCTGTTTTTT. It encodes CASSLRRATGELFF.

V gene TRBV6-5 combines with J gene TRBJ2-7; 7 bases match TRBD1. This CDR3 is built from 13 residues. Germline V CDR1 and CDR2: MNHEY, SVGAGI. V lost 6 bases and J lost 3; bases outside the gene matches: 5. Written as DNA, the CDR3 is TGTGCCAGCAGGCACCGGGACAGCTACGAGCAGTACTTC. It translates to CASRHRDSYEQYF.

The V and J genes are TRBV7-9 and TRBJ1-1; TRBD1 matches at 11 bases. CDR1 is SEHNR and CDR2 is FQNEAQ in the germline V gene (reference sequence). The CDR3 loop spans 16 amino acids. Trimming removed 3 bases from V and 4 bases from J; junction bases left unmatched: 7. The CDR3 region is CASSLVAGQGATEAFF. The CDR3 DNA reads TGTGCCAGCAGCTTGGTTGCCGGACAGGGGGCCACTGAAGCTTTCTTT.

This clone appeared a few times. The chain uses TRBV11-2 and TRBJ2-3; 11 bases are a match to TRBD2. This CDR3 contains 18 residues. The germline gives CDR1 SGHAT, CDR2 FQNNGV. The ends lost 5 bases at V and 2 bases at J; junction bases unmatched: 12. CDR3 region: CASSVRAVLAGVTDTQYF. For the CDR3, the DNA is TGTGCCAGCAGCGTCCGGGCGGTACTAGCGGGGGTCACAGATACGCAGTATTTT.

V gene TRBV3-1 (or the pseudogene TRBV3-2) combines with J gene TRBJ1-4; D call uncertain. CDR3 size: 15 residues. V lost 4 bases to trimming and J lost 3 bases, with 12 bases between them. CDR1 is LGHDT and CDR2 is YNNKEL in the germline V gene (reference sequence). The CDR3 DNA is TGTGCCAGCAGCCCAAATACGATAGCTAATGAAAAACTGTTTTTT. This translates into CASSPNTIANEKLFF.

This chain connects TRBV7-9 to TRBJ2-2, with 9 bases aligning to TRBD1. Per the germline V gene, CDR1 is SEHNR and CDR2 is FQNEAQ (reference sequence). The CDR3 is 16 residues long. J gave up 2 bases and V 3 bases, and 4 bases lay outside the gene matches. The CDR3 DNA reads TGTGCCAGCAGCTTGGGGACAGGGATCAACACCGGGGAGCTGTTTTTT. This sequence encodes CASSLGTGINTGELFF.

This chain connects TRBV6-2 or TRBV6-3 to TRBJ1-2; D is possibly TRBD1 (5 bases). V lost 2 bases to trimming and J lost 7 bases, with 14 bases between them. The CDR3 extends over 14 amino acids. CDR1 is MNHEY, CDR2 SVGEGT, per germline. The CDR3 sequence is CASSYGSRAAGYTF. DNA for the CDR3: TGTGCCAGCAGTTACGGCTCCAGGGCTGCTGGCTACACCTTC.

The CDR3, as DNA: TGTGCCAGCAGCTTAGTTCGGACAGATAGTGAGCAGTTCTTC. Translated, it gives CASSLVRTDSEQFF. The V and J genes are TRBV11-2 and TRBJ2-1; D might be TRBD1 (6 bases). Germline values: CDR1 SGHAT, CDR2 FQNNGV. The CDR3 is made up of 14 amino acids. Between the trimmed V and J ends, which lost 1 base and 9 bases, there was a span of 13 bases.

CDR3 nucleotide sequence: TGTGCCTGGGAGGGAGAGGCTAACTATGGCTACACCTTC. It is translated as CAWEGEANYGYTF. This sequence joins TRBV30 and TRBJ1-2; D not resolved. This CDR3 has 13 amino acids. Trimming took 5 bases from V and 0 from J, leaving 10 bases between them. Germline lookup yields CDR1 GTSNPN and CDR2 SVGIG (reference sequence).

The V call is TRBV29-1, the J call TRBJ1-2; 7 bases are a match to TRBD1. There are 13 residues in the CDR3. V trimming: 4 bases; J trimming: 1 base; junction bases outside the gene matches: 3. Germline V gene sequence: CDR1 SQVTM, CDR2 ANQGSEA. In DNA form, the CDR3 reads TGCAGCGTTGGGACAGGTGATAACTATGGCTACACCTTC. Its protein product is CSVGTGDNYGYTF.

The rearrangement joins TRBV4-3 to TRBJ2-2; no clear D gene. Trimming cost V 0 bases and J 1 base, with 6 bases left between them. Germline CDR1 and CDR2: LGHNA and YSLEER. This CDR3 has 15 residues. CDR3 loop: CASSQDRWNTGELFF. The CDR3 bases are TGCGCCAGCAGCCAAGATCGGTGGAACACCGGGGAGCTGTTTTTT.